Sequencing of this TCR beta chain was carried out in a study of blood T cell repertoires in COVID-19. Germline V CDR1 and CDR2: MGHRA, YSYEKL. Losses at the gene ends were 4 bases for V and 5 bases for J; bases not matched to a gene: 8. The CDR3 consists of 15 residues. The table came from immunoSEQ multiplex PCR; TCRdb's copy has only in-frame clones and leaves some out. The sample includes more than 150,000 clones, just under 90% of them seen just once. The source of this sequence is a woman in her 70s with COVID-19, enrolled during active disease. Specimen: peripheral blood. V gene TRBV4-1 combines with J gene TRBJ2-1; 7 bases map to TRBD2. Here the CDR3 reads CASSRPGTNHNEQFF. In nucleotides, the CDR3 is TGCGCCAGCAGCCGCCCCGGGACTAACCACAATGAGCAGTTCTTC.